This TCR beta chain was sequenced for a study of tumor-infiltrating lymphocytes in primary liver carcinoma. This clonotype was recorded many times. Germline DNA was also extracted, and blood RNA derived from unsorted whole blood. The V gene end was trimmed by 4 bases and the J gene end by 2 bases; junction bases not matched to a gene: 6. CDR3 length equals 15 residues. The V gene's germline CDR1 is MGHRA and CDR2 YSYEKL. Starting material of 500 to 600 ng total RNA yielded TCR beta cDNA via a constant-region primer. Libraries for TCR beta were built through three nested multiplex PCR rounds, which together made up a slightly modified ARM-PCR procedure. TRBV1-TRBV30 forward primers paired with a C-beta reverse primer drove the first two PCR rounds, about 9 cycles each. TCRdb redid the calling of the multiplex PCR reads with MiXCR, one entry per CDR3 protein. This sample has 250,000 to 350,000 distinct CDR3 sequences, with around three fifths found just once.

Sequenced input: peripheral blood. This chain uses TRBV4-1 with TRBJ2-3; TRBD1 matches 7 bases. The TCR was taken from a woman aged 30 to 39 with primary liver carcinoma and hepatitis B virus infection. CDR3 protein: CASSRTGTPTDTQYF. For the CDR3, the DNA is TGCGCCAGCAGCCGGACAGGAACCCCCACAGATACGCAGTATTTT.